This T cell receptor (beta chain) was captured by sequencing in a study of blood T cell repertoires in COVID-19. Study-wide background: The United States, Italy and Spain supplied acute and convalescent COVID-19 samples.

Authors' methods: Amplification of reference gene primers provided the estimated nucleated cell counts. TCRdb's copy holds only in-frame clones and misses some; the assay was immunoSEQ multiplex PCR. That table gives V, J and clone size, and the DNA gave D and trimming. This table holds under 150,000 clones, 84% found once. CDR1 and CDR2 (germline): SGHVS, FQNEAQ. The V and J ends lost 5 bases and 7 bases respectively, with 12 bases between them. The CDR3 runs 13 residues. Cohorts were assigned according to the clinical history that participants reported. Contact with a PCR-confirmed or clinician-diagnosed COVID-19 case occurred within 2 weeks of entry.

Sequenced: PBMCs or T cells enriched from blood (not recorded which). The chain carries TRBV7-8 and TRBJ2-1; a weak D match, TRBD2 (5 bases). The clonotype comes from a woman aged 50 to 60 who had been exposed to COVID-19. CDR3 sequence reads: CASSRGRGNEQFF. The CDR3 region has the DNA TGTGCCAGCAGCCGAGGTCGGGGAAATGAGCAGTTCTTC.